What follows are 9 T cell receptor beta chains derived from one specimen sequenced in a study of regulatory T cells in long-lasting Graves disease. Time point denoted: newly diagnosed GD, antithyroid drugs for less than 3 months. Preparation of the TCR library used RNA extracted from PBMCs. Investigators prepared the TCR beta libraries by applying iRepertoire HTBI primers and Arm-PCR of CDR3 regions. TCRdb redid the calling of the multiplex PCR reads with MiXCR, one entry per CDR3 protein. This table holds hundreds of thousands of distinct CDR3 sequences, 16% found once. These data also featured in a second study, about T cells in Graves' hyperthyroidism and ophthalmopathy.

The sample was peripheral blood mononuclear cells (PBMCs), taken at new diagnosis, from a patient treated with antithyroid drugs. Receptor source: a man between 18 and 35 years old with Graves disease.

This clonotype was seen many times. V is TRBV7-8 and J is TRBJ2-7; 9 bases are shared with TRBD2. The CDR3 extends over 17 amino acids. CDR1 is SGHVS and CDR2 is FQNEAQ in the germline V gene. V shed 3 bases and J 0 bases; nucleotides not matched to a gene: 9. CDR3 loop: CASSFGLAGTTSYEQYF. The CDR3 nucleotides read TGTGCCAGCAGCTTCGGCCTAGCGGGAACGACCTCCTACGAGCAGTACTTC.

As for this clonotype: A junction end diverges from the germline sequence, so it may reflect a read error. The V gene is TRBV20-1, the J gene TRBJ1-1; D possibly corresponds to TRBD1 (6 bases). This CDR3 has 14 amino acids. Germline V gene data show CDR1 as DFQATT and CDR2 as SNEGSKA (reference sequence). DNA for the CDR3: TGCAGTGCTAGAGCGGAGACAGGTAACAATGAAGCTTTCTTT. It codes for CSARAETGNNEAFF.

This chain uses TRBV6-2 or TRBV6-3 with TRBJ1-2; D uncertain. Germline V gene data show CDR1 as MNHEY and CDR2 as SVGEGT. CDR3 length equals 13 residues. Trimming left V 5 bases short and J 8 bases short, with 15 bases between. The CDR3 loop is CASSEAGAQGYTF. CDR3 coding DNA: TGTGCCAGCAGTGAAGCGGGCGCTCAGGGCTACACCTTC.

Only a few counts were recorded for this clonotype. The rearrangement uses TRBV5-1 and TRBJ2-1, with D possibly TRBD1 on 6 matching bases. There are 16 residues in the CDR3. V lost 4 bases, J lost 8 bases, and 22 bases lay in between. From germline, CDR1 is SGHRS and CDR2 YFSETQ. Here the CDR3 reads CASSQGLGAEKDEQFF. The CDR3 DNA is TGCGCCAGCAGCCAGGGATTGGGGGCTGAGAAGGATGAGCAGTTCTTC.

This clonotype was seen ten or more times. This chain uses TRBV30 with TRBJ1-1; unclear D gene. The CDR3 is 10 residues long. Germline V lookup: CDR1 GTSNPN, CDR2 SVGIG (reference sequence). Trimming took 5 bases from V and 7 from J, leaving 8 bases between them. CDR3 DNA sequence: TGTGCCTGGTCGGGTGTTGAAGCTTTCTTT. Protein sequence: CAWSGVEAFF.

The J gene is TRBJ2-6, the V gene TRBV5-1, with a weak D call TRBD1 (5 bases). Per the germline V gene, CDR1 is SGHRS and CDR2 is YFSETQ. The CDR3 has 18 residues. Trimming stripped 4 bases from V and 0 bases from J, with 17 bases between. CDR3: CASSTSGKYSSGANVLTF. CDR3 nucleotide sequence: TGCGCCAGCAGCACATCAGGGAAATACTCCTCTGGGGCCAACGTCCTGACTTTC.

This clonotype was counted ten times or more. CDR3: CASSPRTGGGYTF. The DNA for the CDR3 is TGTGCCAGCAGTCCGAGGACAGGGGGCGGCTACACCTTC. This chain connects TRBV28 to TRBJ1-2; TRBD1 matches 11 bases. Germline V CDR1 and CDR2: MDHEN, SYDVKM. The CDR3 is 13 residues long. Germline trimming cut 5 bases from V and 8 bases from J; bases unmatched to any gene: 4.

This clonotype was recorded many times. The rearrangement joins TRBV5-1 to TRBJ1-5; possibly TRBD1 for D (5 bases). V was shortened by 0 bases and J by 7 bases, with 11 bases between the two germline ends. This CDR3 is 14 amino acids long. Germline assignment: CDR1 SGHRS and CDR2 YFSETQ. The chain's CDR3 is CASSLAGTGQPQHF. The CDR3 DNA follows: TGCGCCAGCAGCTTGGCGGGGACGGGGCAGCCCCAGCATTTT.

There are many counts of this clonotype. The DNA for the CDR3 is TGTGCCAGCAGCTTGGGTTGGACAGGCGAGGCTGAAGCTTTCTTT. Its translation is CASSLGWTGEAEAFF. The chain employs TRBV5-8 and TRBJ1-1; 7 nucleotides line up with TRBD1. There are 15 residues in the CDR3. CDR1 is SGHTS and CDR2 is YDEGEE in the germline V gene. J gave up 6 bases and V 0 bases, and 8 bases lay outside the gene matches. Using reference TRBV5-8 and TRBJ1-1 for the parts outside the CDR3, the full variable domain is EAGVTQSPTHLIKTRGQQATLRCSPISGHTSVYWYQQALGLGLQFLLWYDEGEERNRGNFPPRFSGRQFPNYSSELNVNALELEDSALYLCASSLGWTGEAEAFFGQGTRLTVV.